The sequence of this T cell receptor beta chain was determined in a study of blood T cell repertoires in COVID-19. As for the study in general: In each case, the material was cDNA or gDNA derived from T cells, B-cell-depleted T cells, or PBMCs.

In the study's own analysis: Estimates of nucleated cell counts were drawn from the amplification of reference gene primers. Profiled with immunoSEQ multiplex PCR; TCRdb holds only in-frame clones, not every one. V, J and clone size derive from that table, while D and trimming were established from the DNA sequence. The top ten hold over 8% of the sample, which has more than 150,000 clones, 70% to 85% seen once. V lost 8 bases, J lost 4 bases, and 13 bases lay in between. The CDR3 runs to 13 residues. The clonotype comes from a woman between 45 and 65 years old with acute or convalescent COVID-19. V usage is TRBV12-3 or TRBV12-4 and J usage is TRBJ2-3; D possibly corresponds to TRBD2 (7 bases). Sequenced: peripheral blood. In nucleotides, the CDR3 is TGTGCCAGCGGGGGGGGCGTGGCAGATACGCAGTATTTT. This codes for CASGGGVADTQYF.